Listed here are 6 T cell receptor beta chains from one sample, sequenced in a study of T cells after somatic rescue of genetic block. Generated by immunoSEQ multiplex PCR, the TCRdb table keeps only in-frame clones and is missing some. The sample gives approximately 65,000 clones, around 93% of which show up once; over 2.5% is in the top ten. Sequencing was performed on peripheral blood mononuclear cells (PBMCs). The receptors were gathered from a middle-aged man.

V gene TRBV10-2 combines with J gene TRBJ2-1; either TRBD1 or TRBD2 may supply D (6 bases each). The germline CDR1 and CDR2 sequences are WSHSY and SAAADI. Trimming cost V 10 bases and J 9 bases, with 22 bases left between them. CDR3 length equals 14 residues. The CDR3 reads CATRPGAGVIEQFF. For the CDR3, the DNA is TGCGCCACCCGGCCGGGGGCCGGAGTAATTGAGCAGTTCTTC.

The V call is TRBV15, the J call TRBJ1-5; D is unclear. The V gene's germline CDR1 is LNHNV and CDR2 YYDKDF (reference sequence). The length of the CDR3 is 16 residues. V was clipped by 0 bases and J by 6 bases, with 15 bases between them. The CDR3, as DNA: TGTGCCACCAGCAGAGAGAAAGCAAGGCGTTCTCAGCCCCAGCATTTT. Protein sequence: CATSREKARRSQPQHF.

The V and J genes are TRBV5-1 and TRBJ2-7, with a possible D match to TRBD1 (6 bases). The CDR3 is 16 residues long. Germline V gene data show CDR1 as SGHRS and CDR2 as YFSETQ. Trimming took 0 bases from V and 0 from J, leaving 13 bases between them. This chain's CDR3 is CASSLEATGFSYEQYF. The CDR3 DNA reads as TGCGCCAGCAGCTTGGAGGCGACAGGATTCTCCTACGAGCAGTACTTC.

The rearrangement joins TRBV15 to TRBJ2-1; TRBD2 agrees at 9 bases. Per the germline V gene, CDR1 is LNHNV and CDR2 is YYDKDF (reference sequence). CDR3 length: 15 amino acids. The V gene end was trimmed by 4 bases and the J gene end by 7 bases; junction bases not matched to a gene: 8. CDR3 amino acids: CATSNPPSGRNEQFF. In nucleotides, the CDR3 is TGTGCCACCAGCAACCCACCGAGCGGGAGGAATGAGCAGTTCTTC.

The CDR3 loop reads CASRQGLNNEQFF. CDR3 DNA: TGTGCCAGCAGACAGGGTTTGAACAATGAGCAGTTCTTC. The V gene is TRBV5-8, the J gene TRBJ2-1; tentatively, D is TRBD1 (6 bases). The CDR3 contains 13 residues. V gave up 5 bases and J gave up 5 bases, with 11 bases separating them. Germline V CDR1 and CDR2: SGHTS, YDEGEE.

V usage is TRBV5-4 and J usage is TRBJ2-2, with D possibly matching TRBD2 (5 bases). Per the germline V gene, CDR1 is SGHNT and CDR2 is YYREEE (reference sequence). CDR3 size: 14 residues. V was pared by 3 bases and J by 7 bases, with 13 bases between. The CDR3 region is CASSSRERRGELFF. DNA for the CDR3: TGTGCCAGCAGCTCCCGGGAAAGGCGCGGGGAGCTGTTTTTT.